Detailed here is one T cell receptor (beta chain). Antigen unknown. The sample is drawn from a study of shared clonotypes between healthy human individuals. Template for every sorted-subset replicate PCR totaled about 200 ng DNA, 25,000 to 35,000 T cell genomes. Profiling relied on immunoSEQ multiplex PCR, and the TCRdb table lists in-frame clones only, not all of them. This sample has 950,000 to 1,300,000 clones; roughly 70% occur once, and the top ten carry approximately 1.5%. The CDR3 has 17 amino acids. Germline loops: CDR1 SGHVT, CDR2 SQSDAQ. Trimming stripped 1 base from V and 3 bases from J, with 16 bases between. Notes on the study in general: Only blood underwent sampling, and tissue repertoires likely differ.

Sequencing was carried out using memory CD4+ T cells sorted from blood. Subset indicated: CD45RA-negative fraction. The V call is TRBV7-4, the J call TRBJ2-1; D is possibly TRBD1 (6 bases). This clonotype was obtained from a man younger than 30 in good health. CDR3 sequence: CASSLGRQEFIYNEQFF. Here the CDR3 DNA reads TGTGCCAGCAGCTTAGGCCGACAGGAGTTTATCTACAATGAGCAGTTCTTC.